The text below deals with one T cell receptor beta chain. Its antigen is not known. This specimen belongs to a study of blood T cells in healthy people across ages. Overall study context: The capture of about one barcoded beta molecule per two T cells was achieved by template switching. Study-level findings and limits: Per-million-T-cell TCR beta diversity fell roughly linearly with age.

Combining a sample-barcoded 5' primer with a J-beta primer mix, a second PCR ran for roughly 6 to 12 cycles. A template-switch adaptor containing 12 random nucleotides labeled each cDNA molecule. Each CDR3 protein gets one entry after TCRdb re-called the 5' RACE reads with MiXCR. The sample gives fewer than 2,000,000 distinct CDR3 sequences, approximately 40% of which show up once; 20% to 25% is in the top ten. Healthy Caucasian individuals from Russia aged roughly 6 to 90 served as donors. The germline CDR1 and CDR2 sequences are LGHDT and YNNKEL (reference sequence). The CDR3 sequence is 14 residues long. V lost 2 bases and J 4 bases, leaving 11 bases between the germline ends.

The sequence was obtained from a human donor in good health. Sequenced: blood. The chain employs TRBV3-1 and TRBJ1-2, with a tentative D call TRBD1 (6 bases). In DNA, the CDR3 is TGTGCCAGCAGCCAACGTGACAGGACCTATGGCTACACCTTC. This codes for CASSQRDRTYGYTF.